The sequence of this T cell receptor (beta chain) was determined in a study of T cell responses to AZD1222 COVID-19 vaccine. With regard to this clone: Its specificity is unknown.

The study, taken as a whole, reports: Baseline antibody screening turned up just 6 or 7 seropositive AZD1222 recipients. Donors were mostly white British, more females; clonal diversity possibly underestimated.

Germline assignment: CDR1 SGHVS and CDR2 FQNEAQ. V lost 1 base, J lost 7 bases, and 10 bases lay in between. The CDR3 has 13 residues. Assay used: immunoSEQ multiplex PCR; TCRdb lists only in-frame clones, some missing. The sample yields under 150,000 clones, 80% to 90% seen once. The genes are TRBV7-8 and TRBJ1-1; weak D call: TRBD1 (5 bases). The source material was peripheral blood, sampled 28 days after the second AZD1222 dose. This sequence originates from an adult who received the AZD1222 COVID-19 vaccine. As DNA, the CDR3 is TGTGCCAGCAGCTTAGGGGGGGGTCTTGAAGCTTTCTTT. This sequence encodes CASSLGGGLEAFF. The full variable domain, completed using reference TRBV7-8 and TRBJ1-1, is GAGVSQSPRYKVAKRGQDVALRCDPISGHVSLFWYQQALGQGPEFLTYFQNEAQLDKSGLPSDRFFAERPEGSVSTLKIQRTQQEDSAVYLCASSLGGGLEAFFGQGTRLTVV.